This entry is about one T cell receptor (beta chain). As originally analysed: Using reference gene primer amplification, nucleated cell counts were estimated. Clones were read by immunoSEQ multiplex PCR, and TCRdb kept only the in-frame ones, dropping some. V, J and clone size reflect that table, while D and trimming were determined from the DNA. The sample includes around 140,000 clones, about 90% of them seen just once. This entry belongs to a study of blood T cell repertoires in COVID-19. Turning to the study itself: Samples taken during acute and convalescent COVID-19 were collected in the United States, Italy and Spain. In each case, the material was cDNA or gDNA derived from T cells, B-cell-depleted T cells, or PBMCs.

The sequenced material came from peripheral blood. The sequence was collected from a man in his fifties or sixties who had recovered from COVID-19.

This CDR3 reads CASKQGWDGYTF. In DNA form, the CDR3 reads TGTGCCAGCAAACAGGGGTGGGATGGCTACACCTTC. The rearrangement joins TRBV2 to TRBJ1-2, with 7 bases aligning to TRBD1. With 7 bases clipped from V and 6 bases from J, the junction kept 5 bases outside the gene matches. Germline V gene data show CDR1 as SNHLY and CDR2 as FYNNEI. The length of the CDR3 is 12 residues.